This T cell receptor beta chain is drawn from a study of T-cell memory formation after mild COVID-19. Across the study: Among the donors, TCR clusters were largely specific to each donor.

Employing constant-segment primers, 5'RACE generated TCR alpha and TCR beta cDNA libraries bearing sample barcodes and UMIs. TCRdb called the 5' RACE reads again in MiXCR, with one record for every CDR3 protein. This repertoire shows about 190,000 distinct CDR3 sequences, 15% to 20% found once; its top ten account for 2.4%. As concerns this clonotype: Antigen unknown.

CDR3 size: 14 residues. Germline CDR1 SGDLS, CDR2 YYNGEE. After removal of 4 bases from V and 6 bases from J, the junction contained 6 bases not matched to a gene. Study conclusions and caveats: Later expanders leaned toward CD4+, whereas clones contracting from day 15 to 85 were balanced CD4/CD8.

This receptor was identified in an adult woman who had mild COVID-19 (a few samples of this study predate the infection). Cell type and time point are not known. Material for sequencing was PBMCs or a T cell subset sorted from them (not recorded which). The chain has TRBV9 and TRBJ2-2, with 7 bases that match TRBD2. The CDR3 DNA reads TGTGCCAGCAGCAGGACTAGTTGGTCCGGGGAGCTGTTTTTT. Translating it yields CASSRTSWSGELFF.